Listed below are T cell receptor beta chains from one sample, sequenced in a study of blood T cell repertoires in COVID-19. Assay used: immunoSEQ multiplex PCR; TCRdb lists only in-frame clones, some missing. Of around 150,000 clones in the sample, 90% to 95% were seen once. Sequenced material: peripheral blood. The source of these receptors is a woman in her 50s with acute or convalescent COVID-19. The CDR3 runs from the conserved cysteine through the conserved F or W. Each record gives: clone size, J gene, V gene, D gene, CDR3 protein, CDR3 DNA. D genes are given only for firm matches. Rows give clone size only sometimes, using once, few, many, or a class for an expanded clone.

clone size: .; J gene: TRBJ1-3; V gene: TRBV9; D gene: .; CDR3 protein: CASSVAGRATGNTIYF; CDR3 DNA: TGTGCCAGCAGCGTAGCCGGCAGGGCGACTGGAAACACCATATATTTT
clone size: .; J gene: TRBJ1-2; V gene: TRBV21-1; D gene: .; CDR3 protein: CASSKISPIRQGDGYTF; CDR3 DNA: TGTGCCAGCAGCAAAATCAGCCCGATTCGACAGGGAGATGGCTACACCTTC
clone size: .; J gene: TRBJ2-7; V gene: TRBV28; D gene: .; CDR3 protein: CASSLKGFSYEQYF; CDR3 DNA: TGTGCCAGCAGTTTGAAGGGGTTCTCCTACGAGCAGTACTTC
clone size: .; J gene: TRBJ2-7; V gene: TRBV5-4; D gene: .; CDR3 protein: CASSLSRGSYEQYF; CDR3 DNA: TGTGCCAGCAGCTTGAGTAGGGGTTCCTACGAGCAGTACTTC
clone size: .; J gene: TRBJ2-1; V gene: TRBV6-1; D gene: TRBD2; CDR3 protein: CASSEASGGVYEQFF; CDR3 DNA: TGTGCCAGCAGTGAGGCTAGCGGGGGGGTTTATGAGCAGTTCTTC
clone size: once; J gene: TRBJ2-7; V gene: TRBV30; D gene: .; CDR3 protein: CAWRRGGYEQYF; CDR3 DNA: TGTGCCTGGAGGAGGGGGGGTTACGAGCAGTACTTC
clone size: .; J gene: TRBJ2-1; V gene: TRBV9; D gene: .; CDR3 protein: CASSGEYNEQFF; CDR3 DNA: TGTGCCAGCAGCGGGGAGTACAATGAGCAGTTCTTC
clone size: .; J gene: TRBJ1-6; V gene: TRBV5-5; D gene: .; CDR3 protein: CASSSRPVRVPLHF; CDR3 DNA: TGTGCCAGCAGCTCTCGACCCGTCCGGGTGCCCCTCCACTTT
clone size: .; J gene: TRBJ2-3; V gene: TRBV19; D gene: TRBD2; CDR3 protein: CASSSSGTSGPDTQYF; CDR3 DNA: TGTGCCAGTAGTTCCTCCGGGACTAGCGGACCAGATACGCAGTATTTT
clone size: .; J gene: TRBJ1-2; V gene: TRBV5-1; D gene: .; CDR3 protein: CASIDGRGGYTF; CDR3 DNA: TGCGCCAGCATAGACGGTAGAGGAGGCTACACCTTC
clone size: .; J gene: TRBJ2-1; V gene: TRBV27; D gene: TRBD2; CDR3 protein: CASSLSRTSGDNEQFF; CDR3 DNA: TGTGCCAGCAGTTTATCGAGGACTAGCGGAGACAATGAGCAGTTCTTC
clone size: .; J gene: TRBJ2-5; V gene: TRBV7-9; D gene: .; CDR3 protein: CASSLGGVGETQYF; CDR3 DNA: TGTGCCAGCAGCTTAGGGGGAGTAGGAGAGACCCAGTACTTC
clone size: .; J gene: TRBJ1-2; V gene: TRBV19; D gene: TRBD1; CDR3 protein: CASKRDREAYGYTF; CDR3 DNA: TGTGCCAGTAAAAGGGACAGGGAAGCCTATGGCTACACCTTC
clone size: .; J gene: TRBJ2-1; V gene: TRBV7-9; D gene: TRBD2; CDR3 protein: CASSLSGGNYNEQFF; CDR3 DNA: TGTGCCAGCAGCTTATCCGGGGGGAATTACAATGAGCAGTTCTTC
clone size: .; J gene: TRBJ1-6; V gene: TRBV6-5; D gene: TRBD1; CDR3 protein: CASTGTGNSPLHF; CDR3 DNA: TGTGCCAGTACCGGGACAGGGAATTCACCCCTCCACTTT